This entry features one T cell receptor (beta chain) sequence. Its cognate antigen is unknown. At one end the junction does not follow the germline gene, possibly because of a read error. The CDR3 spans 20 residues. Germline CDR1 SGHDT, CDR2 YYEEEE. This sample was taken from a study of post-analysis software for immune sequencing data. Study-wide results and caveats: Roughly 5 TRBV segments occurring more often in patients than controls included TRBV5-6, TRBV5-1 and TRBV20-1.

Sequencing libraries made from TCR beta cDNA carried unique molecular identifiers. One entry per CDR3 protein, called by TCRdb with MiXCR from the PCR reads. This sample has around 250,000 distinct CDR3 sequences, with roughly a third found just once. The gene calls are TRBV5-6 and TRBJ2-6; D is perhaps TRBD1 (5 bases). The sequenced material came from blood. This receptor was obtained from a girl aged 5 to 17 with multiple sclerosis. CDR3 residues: CASSLVYTSWLTSGANVPTF. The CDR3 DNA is TGTGCCAGCAGCTTGGTATATACCAGTTGGCTAACCTCTGGGGCCAACGTCCCGACTTTC.